These 5 T cell receptor beta chains originate from one sample sequenced in a study of blood T cell repertoires in COVID-19. Method: immunoSEQ multiplex PCR; TCRdb's copy keeps in-frame clones and lacks some. The data hold 450,000 to 500,000 clones, with roughly nine tenths observed a single time. Material: PBMCs or T cells enriched from blood (not recorded which). These receptors originate from a woman aged 55-69 years who had recovered from COVID-19.

This chain connects TRBV24-1 to TRBJ1-2; D call uncertain. Trimming took off 3 bases at V and 5 bases at J, with 6 bases between the two ends. The CDR3 totals 12 residues. Germline assignment: CDR1 KGHDR and CDR2 SFDVKD. The CDR3 DNA is TGTGCCACCAGTGATGGGCTATATGGCTACACCTTC. It specifies CATSDGLYGYTF.

V gene TRBV3-1 (or the pseudogene TRBV3-2) combines with J gene TRBJ2-4, with D uncertain. Trimming shortened V by 3 bases and J by 6 bases, and 3 bases separated the two germline ends. The CDR3 is 11 residues long. Germline lookup yields CDR1 LGHDT and CDR2 YNNKEL (reference sequence). The CDR3 DNA reads TGTGCCAGCAGCCACCTAAACATTCAGTACTTC. Translation gives CASSHLNIQYF.

This rearrangement joins TRBV18 to TRBJ2-2; tentatively, D is TRBD1 (5 bases). The germline gives CDR1 KGHSH, CDR2 LQKENI. V was clipped by 5 bases and J by 5 bases, with 9 bases between them. This CDR3 comprises 13 residues. The DNA for the CDR3 is TGTGCCAGCTCATCGACAGCAACCGGGGAGCTGTTTTTT. This encodes CASSSTATGELFF.

The genes are TRBV5-4 and TRBJ1-3, with 11 nucleotides matching TRBD1. The CDR3 is made up of 17 amino acids. Germline CDR1 SGHNT, CDR2 YYREEE (reference sequence). The junction had 18 bases not matched to a gene; V was cut back by 5 bases and J by 11 bases. CDR3 region: CASSSTLGQGASSAIYF. CDR3 DNA sequence: TGTGCCAGCAGTTCCACCCTCGGACAGGGGGCGAGTAGCGCCATATATTTT.

V and J are TRBV5-1 and TRBJ2-2; the D is unclear. This CDR3 region has 15 residues. Germline V CDR1 and CDR2: SGHRS, YFSETQ. Trimming took 5 bases from V and 2 from J, leaving 13 bases between them. The CDR3 is CASSLSGYNTGELFF. The CDR3 nucleotides read TGCGCCAGCAGTTTGTCAGGTTATAACACCGGGGAGCTGTTTTTT.